Below are 20 T cell receptor beta chains sequenced from a single sample in a study of OX40 agonist ivuxolimab in advanced cancers. Some clones are missing from TCRdb's copy, which holds only in-frame ones; the method was immunoSEQ multiplex PCR. The table shows approximately 58,000 clones, with 88% occurring only once. The material sequenced was CD4+ or CD8+ T cells sorted from blood, taken in a trial of the OX40 agonist ivuxolimab. The receptors stem from an adult with an advanced solid tumor such as melanoma, head and neck, liver or kidney cancer.

This sequence joins TRBV20-1 and TRBJ2-4; D gene unclear. The CDR3 spans 11 residues. Germline values: CDR1 DFQATT, CDR2 SNEGSKA (reference sequence). Trimming removed 4 bases at V and 4 bases at J, with 5 bases between. CDR3 in amino acids: CSANKKNIQYF. CDR3 in DNA: TGCAGTGCTAACAAGAAAAACATTCAGTACTTC.

V gene TRBV7-2 combines with J gene TRBJ2-2; possibly TRBD1 for D (5 bases). Germline-derived CDR1 and CDR2 are SGHTA and FQGNSA. The CDR3 is 15 residues long. Trimming shortened V by 7 bases and J by 1 base, and 13 bases separated the two germline ends. The CDR3, as DNA: TGTGCCAGCACCATCGGGCAGGGGAACACCGGGGAGCTGTTTTTT. Translated: CASTIGQGNTGELFF.

The V and J genes are TRBV14 and TRBJ2-5; 7 bases match TRBD1. The CDR3 runs 14 residues. After removal of 1 base from V and 9 bases from J, the junction contained 8 bases not matched to a gene. Germline CDR1 and CDR2: SGHDN and FVKESK. CDR3: CASSQGSTGLAQYF. In DNA form, the CDR3 reads TGTGCCAGCAGCCAAGGCTCGACAGGGCTCGCCCAGTACTTC.

The V and J genes are TRBV10-2 and TRBJ1-1, with a possible D match to TRBD1 (5 bases). The germline V gene has CDR1 WSHSY and CDR2 SAAADI. With 6 bases removed from V and 0 bases from J, the gap between germline ends came to 11 bases. There are 14 residues in the CDR3. The CDR3 DNA reads TGCGCCAGCAGACGAGGGGAGATGAACACTGAAGCTTTCTTT. Its translation: CASRRGEMNTEAFF.

The chain is built from TRBV7-3 and TRBJ2-7, with TRBD2 as a possible D gene (6 bases). Trimming removed 4 bases at V and 7 bases at J, with 14 bases between. The CDR3 contains 13 residues. The V gene's germline CDR1 is SGHTA and CDR2 FQGTGA. CDR3 sequence: CASSSDGTREQYF. In nucleotides, the CDR3 is TGTGCCAGCAGCTCGGACGGGACTCGGGAGCAGTACTTC.

The chain carries TRBV27 and TRBJ2-3, with 14 bases lining up with TRBD2. From germline, CDR1 is MNHEY and CDR2 SMNVEV (reference sequence). J lost 5 bases, V lost 2 bases, and 3 bases had no gene match. This CDR3 region has 16 residues. DNA of the CDR3: TGTGCCAGCAGTTTAGGGGGACTAGCGGGAGTAGATACGCAGTATTTT. Translating gives CASSLGGLAGVDTQYF.

The rearrangement joins TRBV7-2 to TRBJ2-3; the match to TRBD2 covers 11 bases. Germline trimming cut 1 base from V and 3 bases from J; bases unmatched to any gene: 3. CDR1 is SGHTA, CDR2 FQGNSA, per germline. CDR3 length: 16 amino acids. The CDR3 region is CASSLVASGRTDTQYF. The CDR3 region has the DNA TGTGCCAGCAGCTTAGTGGCTAGCGGGAGGACAGATACGCAGTATTTT.

This clone has just one count. The rearrangement joins TRBV6-1 to TRBJ2-7; TRBD1 matches at 7 bases. Trimming removed 5 bases from V and 4 bases from J; junction bases left unmatched: 11. The CDR3 contains 15 residues. Germline loops: CDR1 MNHNS, CDR2 SASEGT. CDR3 amino acids: CASSLSDRTQYEQYF. The DNA for the CDR3 is TGTGCCAGCAGTTTGTCGGACAGGACGCAATACGAGCAGTACTTC.

This chain links TRBV29-1 with TRBJ2-1; D may be TRBD1 (6 bases). Germline assignment: CDR1 SQVTM and CDR2 ANQGSEA. This CDR3 is built from 15 residues. V was clipped by 4 bases and J by 0 bases, with 13 bases between them. CDR3 residues: CSVARQASSYNEQFF. CDR3 nucleotides: TGCAGCGTTGCGAGACAGGCGAGCTCCTACAATGAGCAGTTCTTC.

The count of this clone is one. The V and J genes are TRBV7-9 and TRBJ2-3; D may correspond to TRBD1 or TRBD2 (5 bases each). This CDR3 has 12 residues. Germline V gene data show CDR1 as SEHNR and CDR2 as FQNEAQ (reference sequence). Trimming removed 5 bases at V and 4 bases at J, with 7 bases between. CDR3 region: CASSRGADTQYF. For the CDR3, the DNA is TGTGCCAGCAGCCGAGGGGCAGATACGCAGTATTTT.

J is TRBJ2-2 and V is TRBV6-1; D not resolved. There are 14 residues in the CDR3. The germline V gene encodes CDR1 MNHNS and CDR2 SASEGT. V lost 3 bases, J lost 6 bases, and 11 bases lay in between. This CDR3 reads CASSEGSPPGELFF. CDR3 nucleotides: TGTGCCAGCAGTGAGGGAAGTCCCCCCGGGGAGCTGTTTTTT.

The V call is TRBV7-3, the J call TRBJ2-5; D is unresolved. Germline CDR1 reads SGHTA; CDR2 reads FQGTGA. Trimming shortened V by 2 bases and J by 1 base, and 5 bases separated the two germline ends. The CDR3 consists of 13 residues. The CDR3 coding sequence is TGTGCCAGCAGCTTAGACACCCAAGAGACCCAGTACTTC. Translating gives CASSLDTQETQYF.

The chain links TRBV11-2 to TRBJ1-5; D gene unclear. CDR3 length equals 15 residues. Trimming removed 0 bases at V and 2 bases at J, with 8 bases between. Per the germline V gene, CDR1 is SGHAT and CDR2 is FQNNGV. CDR3 residues: CASSLDLKGNQPQHF. The CDR3 DNA is TGTGCCAGCAGCTTAGACCTTAAGGGCAATCAGCCCCAGCATTTT.

J is TRBJ2-3 and V is TRBV9; the D call may be TRBD1 or TRBD2 (5 bases each). V lost 1 base and J lost 2, with 8 bases in between. The CDR3 covers 14 residues. Germline V lookup: CDR1 SGDLS, CDR2 YYNGEE. CDR3 loop: CASSVRGDTDTQYF. Written as DNA, the CDR3 is TGTGCCAGCAGCGTAAGAGGGGACACAGATACGCAGTATTTT.

The chain combines TRBV11-2 with TRBJ2-1, with TRBD2 identical over 7 bases. The CDR3 is 16 amino acids. V lost 4 bases, J lost 6 bases, and 12 bases stayed unmatched. Germline CDR1 SGHAT, CDR2 FQNNGV. DNA of the CDR3: TGTGCCAGCAGCTACGGGACTGGGGGGGACGGCAATGAGCAGTTCTTC. Translated, it gives CASSYGTGGDGNEQFF.

V usage is TRBV5-1 and J usage is TRBJ2-3, with a weak D call TRBD1 (5 bases). Per the germline V gene, CDR1 is SGHRS and CDR2 is YFSETQ. V was trimmed by 1 base and J by 3 bases, leaving 12 bases between them. The CDR3 is made up of 15 amino acids. The CDR3 DNA reads as TGCGCCAGCAGCTTGTTGGCAGGGTTAACAGATACGCAGTATTTT. Its translation is CASSLLAGLTDTQYF.

The V gene is TRBV19, the J gene TRBJ2-7; 7 bases agree with TRBD2. Per germline, CDR1 LNHDA and CDR2 SQIVND (reference sequence). V was clipped by 5 bases and J by 6 bases; unmatched bases: 13. CDR3 length: 15 amino acids. The CDR3 spells CASSARGGLVSEQYF. The CDR3 DNA reads TGTGCCAGTAGTGCGAGGGGAGGACTAGTATCCGAGCAGTACTTC.

The genes are TRBV5-4 and TRBJ1-1; the match to TRBD1 covers 7 bases. V shed 3 bases and J 0 bases; nucleotides not matched to a gene: 8. The CDR3 sequence is 16 residues long. The V gene's germline CDR1 is SGHNT and CDR2 YYREEE (reference sequence). CDR3 nucleotides: TGTGCCAGCAGCTCCCAAACCGGGACAGTGAACACTGAAGCTTTCTTT. As protein: CASSSQTGTVNTEAFF.

V usage is TRBV2 and J usage is TRBJ1-5; TRBD1 is a possible D gene (5 bases). CDR3 length: 13 amino acids. Deletions cut 7 bases from V and 3 bases from J, with 10 bases between. The germline V gene encodes CDR1 SNHLY and CDR2 FYNNEI. CDR3 residues: CASMTAHNQPQHF. The DNA of the CDR3 is TGTGCCAGCATGACAGCCCACAATCAGCCCCAGCATTTT. The full variable domain, completed using reference TRBV2 and TRBJ1-5, is EPEVTQTPSHQVTQMGQEVILRCVPISNHLYFYWYRQILGQKVEFLVSFYNNEISEKSEIFDDQFSVERPDGSNFTLKIRSTKLEDSAMYFCASMTAHNQPQHFGDGTRLSIL.

V gene TRBV5-1 combines with J gene TRBJ2-7; the match to TRBD1 covers 8 bases. The CDR3 is made up of 14 amino acids. Germline V gives CDR1 SGHRS, CDR2 YFSETQ. V was clipped by 4 bases and J by 2 bases; unmatched bases: 5. CDR3 nucleotide sequence: TGCGCCAGCAGCCTGGGACAGGACCCCTACGAGCAGTACTTC. Its protein product is CASSLGQDPYEQYF.